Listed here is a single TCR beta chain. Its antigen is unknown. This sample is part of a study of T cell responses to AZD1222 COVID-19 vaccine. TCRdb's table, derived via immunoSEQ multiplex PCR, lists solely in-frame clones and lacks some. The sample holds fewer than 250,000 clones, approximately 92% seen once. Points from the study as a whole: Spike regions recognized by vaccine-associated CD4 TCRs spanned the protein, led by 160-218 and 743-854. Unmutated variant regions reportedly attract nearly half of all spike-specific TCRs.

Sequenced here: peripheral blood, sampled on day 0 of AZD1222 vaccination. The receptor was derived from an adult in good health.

Here the CDR3 DNA reads TGTGCCAGCAGTCCCGGACAGGGAAACACCATATATTTT. Its translation is CASSPGQGNTIYF. This rearrangement joins TRBV6-5 to TRBJ1-3; D might be TRBD1 (6 bases). The CDR3 covers 13 residues. The germline V and J ends were trimmed by 5 bases and 4 bases, with 9 bases remaining between them. Germline V lookup: CDR1 MNHEY, CDR2 SVGAGI.